The present entry profiles one T cell receptor beta chain with its context. The antigen is unknown. This sample is part of a study of cytomegalovirus exposure and HLA in healthy donors. PCR employed 60 Vbeta and 13 Jbeta primers. Only in-frame clones appear in the TCRdb table, and some are missing; sequencing was by immunoSEQ multiplex PCR. Altogether around 94,000 clones are present, 75% to 80% being singletons, with the ten largest covering 9.6%. Regarding the study as a whole: According to an earlier analysis, most TCR beta V segments yielded productive rearrangements about 87% or about 30% of the time.

This CDR3 is built from 18 residues. Trimming removed 1 base at V and 0 bases at J, with 16 bases between. The germline V gene encodes CDR1 SGHTA and CDR2 FQGTGA. The sequenced sample was PBMCs. This sequence was found in a male donor in good health and CMV-seropositive. V usage is TRBV7-3 and J usage is TRBJ2-1; D is uncertain. The CDR3 sequence: CASSLRSTGVSSYNEQFF. The CDR3 region has the DNA TGTGCCAGCAGCTTAAGGTCGACTGGCGTGAGCTCCTACAATGAGCAGTTCTTC.